The text below deals with one T cell receptor beta chain. Its antigen is not identified. Germline CDR1 SGHRS, CDR2 YFSETQ. V dropped 1 base and J dropped 5; count of bases not matched to a gene: 3. The CDR3 has 14 amino acids. This entry comes from a study of cytomegalovirus exposure and HLA in healthy donors. Study-level results: In a later analysis, HLA-associated TCR beta chains were more clonally expanded than equally common others.

Primers included in the PCR were 60 Vbeta and 13 Jbeta primers. Libraries were prepared by immunoSEQ multiplex PCR; TCRdb keeps only in-frame clonotypes and omits some of them. The repertoire holds 70,000 to 90,000 clones, with roughly 84% as singletons. The specimen was PBMCs. The chain employs TRBV5-1 and TRBJ2-5; 9 positions agree with TRBD2. This TCR came from a man aged 65 to 85 in good health and CMV-seropositive. The CDR3 DNA sequence: TGCGCCAGCAGCTTGATGCGGGGGGGGGAGACCCAGTACTTC. Amino acids: CASSLMRGGETQYF.